These 11 T cell receptor beta chains came from one sample sequenced in a study of T cell responses to AZD1222 COVID-19 vaccine. Profiling relied on immunoSEQ multiplex PCR, and the TCRdb table lists in-frame clones only, not all of them. The profile shows 98,000 or so clones, over 90% of them singletons. The specimen comprised peripheral blood, sampled on day 0 of AZD1222 vaccination. The receptors stem from an adult in good health.

This rearrangement joins TRBV7-2 to TRBJ2-1, with D possibly TRBD2 on 6 matching bases. The CDR3 is 17 residues long. CDR1 SGHTA and CDR2 FQGNSA come from the germline V gene. Trimming stripped 1 base from V and 2 bases from J, with 15 bases between. CDR3 sequence: CASSLEGWRDTYNEQFF. The CDR3, as DNA: TGTGCCAGCAGCTTAGAAGGTTGGCGGGATACCTACAATGAGCAGTTCTTC.

This chain joins TRBV6-2 or TRBV6-3 and TRBJ2-3; TRBD2 aligns across 9 bases. The CDR3 sequence is 16 residues long. J was trimmed by 1 base and V by 2 bases; bases with no gene match: 4. Germline CDR1 and CDR2: MNHEY and SVGEGT. The CDR3 region is CASSYGLALRTDTQYF. The CDR3 bases are TGTGCCAGCAGTTACGGACTAGCGTTACGCACAGATACGCAGTATTTT.

V usage is TRBV27 and J usage is TRBJ2-1; TRBD1 agrees at 9 bases. Trimming took 5 bases from V and 6 from J; bases not matched to a gene: 8. CDR3 length equals 15 residues. The germline V gene has CDR1 MNHEY and CDR2 SMNVEV (reference sequence). The CDR3 protein is CASSISGQGSNEQFF. In DNA form, the CDR3 reads TGTGCCAGCAGTATTTCGGGACAGGGAAGCAATGAGCAGTTCTTC.

The rearrangement uses TRBV7-8 and TRBJ2-7; D not resolved. With 0 bases removed from V and 7 bases from J, the gap between germline ends came to 4 bases. The CDR3 runs to 11 residues. Germline CDR1 and CDR2: SGHVS and FQNEAQ. The DNA of the CDR3 is TGTGCCAGCAGCTTAGCTATTGAGCAGTACTTC. Its protein is CASSLAIEQYF.

The chain has TRBV6-5 and TRBJ1-2; TRBD1 aligns across 7 bases. This CDR3 is built from 16 residues. After removal of 1 base from V and 5 bases from J, the junction contained 10 bases not matched to a gene. Germline loops: CDR1 MNHEY, CDR2 SVGAGI. CDR3 nucleotides: TGTGCCAGCAGTTACTTCGCCACACAGGGGACGTATGGCTACACCTTC. This translates into CASSYFATQGTYGYTF.

This chain links TRBV23-1 with TRBJ1-6; D not certain. TRBV23-1 is filed as an ORF, its function uncertain. This CDR3 has 17 amino acids. Trimming pared 0 bases from V and 0 bases from J, leaving 9 bases between. The CDR3 sequence is CASSQSTGSSYNSPLHF. The CDR3 DNA reads TGCGCCAGCAGTCAATCGACGGGCAGCTCCTATAATTCACCCCTCCACTTT.

The chain combines TRBV9 with TRBJ1-4; D might be TRBD1 (5 bases). Germline loops: CDR1 SGDLS, CDR2 YYNGEE. Trimming stripped 4 bases from V and 3 bases from J, with 10 bases between. This CDR3 is 14 amino acids long. CDR3 bases: TGTGCCAGCAGCAAGACAGCCGCTAATGAAAAACTGTTTTTT. Translating it yields CASSKTAANEKLFF.

The genes are TRBV11-2 and TRBJ2-2, with 8 nucleotides matching TRBD1. Germline-derived CDR1 and CDR2 are SGHAT and FQNNGV. CDR3 length: 14 residues. Trimming removed 5 bases from V and 3 bases from J; junction bases left unmatched: 2. CDR3: CASSKDRDTGELFF. Written as DNA, the CDR3 is TGTGCCAGCAGCAAGGACAGGGACACCGGGGAGCTGTTTTTT.

This chain links TRBV11-2 with TRBJ1-2, with a weak D call TRBD1 (5 bases). The V gene's germline CDR1 is SGHAT and CDR2 FQNNGV. The V and J ends lost 3 bases and 3 bases respectively, with 8 bases between them. CDR3 length: 13 amino acids. As DNA, the CDR3 is TGTGCCAGCAGCTTTGGGGCGTACTATGGCTACACCTTC. Its translation is CASSFGAYYGYTF.

Many counts were recorded for this clone. The V call is TRBV7-2, the J call TRBJ2-1; TRBD2 matches at 8 bases. J was trimmed by 3 bases and V by 5 bases; bases with no gene match: 3. The V gene's germline CDR1 is SGHTA and CDR2 FQGNSA. There are 14 residues in the CDR3. The CDR3, as DNA: TGTGCCAGCAGCGCGACTAGCGTCTACAATGAGCAGTTCTTC. This gives the protein CASSATSVYNEQFF.

V gene TRBV10-3 combines with J gene TRBJ2-7, with a weak D call TRBD1 (5 bases). There are 15 residues in the CDR3. Germline V gene sequence: CDR1 ENHRY, CDR2 SYGVKD. The germline V and J ends were trimmed by 0 bases and 0 bases, with 9 bases remaining between them. CDR3 bases: TGTGCCATCAGTGAGTCGGGGCACAGCTCCTACGAGCAGTACTTC. It translates to CAISESGHSSYEQYF.